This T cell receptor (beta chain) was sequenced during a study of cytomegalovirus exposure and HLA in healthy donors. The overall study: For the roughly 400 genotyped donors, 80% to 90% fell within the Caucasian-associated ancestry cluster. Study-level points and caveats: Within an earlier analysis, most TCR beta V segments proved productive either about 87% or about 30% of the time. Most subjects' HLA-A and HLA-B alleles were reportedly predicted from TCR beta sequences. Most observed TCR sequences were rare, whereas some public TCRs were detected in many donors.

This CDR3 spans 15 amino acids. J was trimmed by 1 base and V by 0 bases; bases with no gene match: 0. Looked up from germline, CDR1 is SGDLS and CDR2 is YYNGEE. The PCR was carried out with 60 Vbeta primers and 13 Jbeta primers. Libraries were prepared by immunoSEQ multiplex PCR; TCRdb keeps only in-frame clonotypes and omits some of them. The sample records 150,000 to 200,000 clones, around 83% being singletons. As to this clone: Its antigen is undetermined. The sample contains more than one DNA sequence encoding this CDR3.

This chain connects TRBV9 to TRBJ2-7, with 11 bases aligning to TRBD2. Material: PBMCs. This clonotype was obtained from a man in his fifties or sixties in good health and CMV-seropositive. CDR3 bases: TGTGCCAGCAGCGTAGGGACTAGCGGGTCCTACGAGCAGTACTTC. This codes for CASSVGTSGSYEQYF. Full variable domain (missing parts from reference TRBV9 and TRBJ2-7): DSGVTQTPKHLITATGQRVTLRCSPRSGDLSVYWYQQSLDQGLQFLIQYYNGEERAKGNILERFSAQQFPDLHSELNLSSLELGDSALYFCASSVGTSGSYEQYFGPGTRLTVT.